These T cell receptor beta chains were read from a single sample in a study of radiation and T cells in renal cell carcinoma. Generated by immunoSEQ multiplex PCR, the TCRdb table keeps only in-frame clones and is missing some. This sample has about 78,000 clones, with about nine tenths found just once. The sample was blood, taken from a patient whose treatment included radiotherapy and nephrectomy. These receptors all come from a woman aged 70 to 79 with renal cell carcinoma. CDR3s include the opening cysteine and the closing phenylalanine or tryptophan. Each record gives: clone size, J gene, V gene, CDR3 protein. A row's size may be missing; if present it is once, few, many or a size class.

clone size: NA
J gene: TRBJ1-5
V gene: TRBV9
CDR3 protein: CASSSLEGQPQHF

clone size: NA
J gene: TRBJ1-4
V gene: TRBV28
CDR3 protein: CASSAWRGTNEKLFF

clone size: once
J gene: TRBJ2-7
V gene: TRBV5-1
CDR3 protein: CASSLLGRDTPTYEQYF

clone size: NA
J gene: TRBJ2-3
V gene: TRBV9
CDR3 protein: CASSALVGGRQYF

clone size: NA
J gene: TRBJ2-1
V gene: TRBV9
CDR3 protein: CASSVAPASGGENEQFF

clone size: NA
J gene: TRBJ1-4
V gene: TRBV2
CDR3 protein: CASRHSLVNEKLFF

clone size: NA
J gene: TRBJ2-7
V gene: TRBV5-6
CDR3 protein: CASSLVGDRTYEQYF

clone size: NA
J gene: TRBJ1-1
V gene: TRBV19
CDR3 protein: CASSITGTGGPEAFF

clone size: NA
J gene: TRBJ1-1
V gene: TRBV30
CDR3 protein: CAWSTANTEAFF

clone size: NA
J gene: TRBJ2-3
V gene: TRBV28
CDR3 protein: CASSIRVRTDTQYF

clone size: NA
J gene: TRBJ1-1
V gene: TRBV2
CDR3 protein: CASRDRGPPEAFF

clone size: NA
J gene: TRBJ1-2
V gene: TRBV7-8
CDR3 protein: CASSPKDTLYGYTF

clone size: NA
J gene: TRBJ1-5
V gene: TRBV7-9
CDR3 protein: CASSLGLTGNQPQHF

clone size: NA
J gene: TRBJ2-7
V gene: TRBV5-4
CDR3 protein: CASHRDSKYEQYF

clone size: NA
J gene: TRBJ2-1
V gene: TRBV19
CDR3 protein: CASMGRGGGAGRVSNEQFF

clone size: few
J gene: TRBJ2-1
V gene: TRBV7-7
CDR3 protein: CASSQGQGVGDEQFF

clone size: NA
J gene: TRBJ1-2
V gene: TRBV2
CDR3 protein: CASSMTGTNYGYTF

clone size: NA
J gene: TRBJ1-2
V gene: TRBV29-1
CDR3 protein: CSVGGSVYGYTF

clone size: NA
J gene: TRBJ2-7
V gene: TRBV7-2
CDR3 protein: CASSLQAYEQYF

clone size: NA
J gene: TRBJ2-1
V gene: TRBV7-9
CDR3 protein: CASSSTLAGGSYNEQFF

clone size: NA
J gene: TRBJ2-5
V gene: TRBV11-2
CDR3 protein: CASSLRGYQETQYF

clone size: NA
J gene: TRBJ1-6
V gene: TRBV5-4
CDR3 protein: CASSLPGRGPGSPLHF

clone size: NA
J gene: TRBJ1-4
V gene: TRBV6-1
CDR3 protein: CASTINEKLFF

clone size: NA
J gene: TRBJ1-1
V gene: TRBV7-3
CDR3 protein: CASSPTPNTEAFF

clone size: once
J gene: TRBJ1-2
V gene: TRBV10-3
CDR3 protein: CAIRSTRETNYGYTF

clone size: once
J gene: TRBJ1-4
V gene: TRBV9
CDR3 protein: CASSVAGRGPEKLFF

clone size: NA
J gene: TRBJ1-1
V gene: TRBV6-5
CDR3 protein: CASSFTGGTEAFF

clone size: NA
J gene: TRBJ1-2
V gene: TRBV6-5
CDR3 protein: CASRVTGGGGYTF

clone size: NA
J gene: TRBJ1-2
V gene: TRBV10-3
CDR3 protein: CAVQRDSQPYGYTF

clone size: NA
J gene: TRBJ2-3
V gene: TRBV9
CDR3 protein: CASSLGTSGLSTDTQYF

clone size: once
J gene: TRBJ1-2
V gene: TRBV6-6
CDR3 protein: CASSFSGTGGYTF

clone size: NA
J gene: TRBJ2-1
V gene: TRBV27
CDR3 protein: CASSLEGVIYNEQFF

clone size: NA
J gene: TRBJ1-1
V gene: TRBV9
CDR3 protein: CASSPRAGGAGTEAFF

clone size: NA
J gene: TRBJ2-2
V gene: TRBV25-1
CDR3 protein: CASSDLFRGRTGELFF

clone size: NA
J gene: TRBJ1-6
V gene: TRBV11-3
CDR3 protein: CASSLDGIEGGQGAFSPLHF